This T cell receptor (beta chain) was captured by sequencing in a study of regulatory T cells in long-lasting Graves disease. The wider study: Antithyroid drugs had been taken under 3 months by newly diagnosed Graves' patients.

With 1 base removed from V and 3 bases from J, the gap between germline ends came to 15 bases. The CDR3 is made up of 15 amino acids. CDR1 and CDR2 (germline): DFQATT, SNEGSKA (reference sequence). Study results and caveats: Few sampled subjects may have lowered accuracy.

Relying on iRepertoire HTBI primers and Arm-PCR of CDR3 regions, the team built TCR beta libraries. Via MiXCR, TCRdb re-called the multiplex PCR reads, giving one row per CDR3 protein. Of 300,000 to 400,000 distinct CDR3 sequences listed, over 15% were seen once; the top ten hold 35% to 45%. Indicated time point: newly diagnosed GD, antithyroid drugs for less than 3 months. Extracted PBMC RNA gave rise to the TCR library. This clonotype has a count of ten or more. Its specificity is unknown. Sequences were derived from peripheral blood mononuclear cells (PBMCs), sampled at new diagnosis, from a patient treated with antithyroid drugs. V usage is TRBV20-1 and J usage is TRBJ1-1, with a tentative D call TRBD1 (5 bases). This receptor was obtained from a female donor with Graves disease. CDR3 sequence reads: CSARGRGSADTEAFF. The CDR3 DNA is TGCAGTGCTAGAGGAAGGGGCTCGGCGGACACTGAAGCTTTCTTT.